The rows below give T cell receptor beta chains drawn from one sample of a study of cytomegalovirus exposure and HLA in healthy donors. Libraries were prepared by immunoSEQ multiplex PCR; TCRdb keeps only in-frame clonotypes and omits some of them. The table shows around 260,000 clones, with about 80% occurring only once. The sequenced material came from PBMCs. The receptors here all came from a girl aged 2 to 9 in good health and CMV-seronegative. Each CDR3 is given with its conserved first and last residue. Each record gives: J gene, clone size, D gene, V gene, CDR3 DNA, CDR3 protein. The D gene is left open where the match is weak. Rows give clone size only sometimes, using once, few, many, or a class for an expanded clone.

j_call: TRBJ1-1
clone_size: NA
d_call: NA
v_call: TRBV9
cdr3_nt: TGTGCCAGCAGCCCTCGGTTCGCCTACGCCGAAGCTTTCTTT
cdr3_aa: CASSPRFAYAEAFF

j_call: TRBJ2-7
clone_size: NA
d_call: TRBD2
v_call: TRBV28
cdr3_nt: TGTGCCAGCAGTTTGGGGGTTGGTATCGGACTAGCGGGAATCGGCTCACGGTCTTCCGGGTACTTC
cdr3_aa: CASSLGVGIGLAGIGSRSSGYF

j_call: TRBJ1-4
clone_size: NA
d_call: NA
v_call: TRBV21-1
cdr3_nt: TGTGCCAGCAGCAAGATTATAGCGGAAACCGATAAAAGGGAAAAACTGTTTTTT
cdr3_aa: CASSKIIAETDKREKLFF

j_call: TRBJ1-1
clone_size: NA
d_call: NA
v_call: TRBV11-1
cdr3_nt: TGTGCCAGCAATCTACTGACAGGGAACACTGAAGCTTTCTTT
cdr3_aa: CASNLLTGNTEAFF

j_call: TRBJ2-2
clone_size: NA
d_call: NA
v_call: TRBV28
cdr3_nt: TGTGCCAGCAGAGGGACTTTGACCGGGGAGCTGTTTTTT
cdr3_aa: CASRGTLTGELFF

j_call: TRBJ1-5
clone_size: once
d_call: NA
v_call: TRBV30
cdr3_nt: TGTGCCTGGAGTGTACGGGATTTCCAGCCCCAGCATTTT
cdr3_aa: CAWSVRDFQPQHF

j_call: TRBJ1-2
clone_size: NA
d_call: TRBD1
v_call: TRBV28
cdr3_nt: TGTGCCAGCAGTTTAAGGTCGAGGGGGCGTCCACACGGGGGCTACACCTTC
cdr3_aa: CASSLRSRGRPHGGYTF

j_call: TRBJ1-5
clone_size: once
d_call: TRBD1
v_call: TRBV19
cdr3_nt: TGTGCCAGTAACCTGGACAGGCTAAATCAGCCCCAGCATTTT
cdr3_aa: CASNLDRLNQPQHF

j_call: TRBJ2-1
clone_size: NA
d_call: TRBD1
v_call: TRBV10-2
cdr3_nt: TGCGCCAGCAGGCGACAGGGTTACAATGAGCAGTTCTTC
cdr3_aa: CASRRQGYNEQFF

j_call: TRBJ2-1
clone_size: NA
d_call: TRBD2
v_call: TRBV19
cdr3_nt: TGTGCCAGTAGTCTCGTAGCGGGGGGAGTTGACAATGAGCAGTTCTTC
cdr3_aa: CASSLVAGGVDNEQFF

j_call: TRBJ2-1
clone_size: NA
d_call: TRBD2
v_call: TRBV4-2
cdr3_nt: TGTGCCAGCAGCCAAGTGAGAGCGGGAGGGCACAATGAGCAGTTCTTC
cdr3_aa: CASSQVRAGGHNEQFF

j_call: TRBJ1-4
clone_size: NA
d_call: TRBD1
v_call: TRBV10-1
cdr3_nt: TGCGCCACCCCCGGGGGACAGCCTTTGGTTGAAAAACTGTTTTTT
cdr3_aa: CATPGGQPLVEKLFF

j_call: TRBJ2-1
clone_size: NA
d_call: NA
v_call: TRBV29-1
cdr3_nt: TGCAGCGTTGGGTTGGGGAGCTCCTACAATGAGCAGTTCTTC
cdr3_aa: CSVGLGSSYNEQFF

j_call: TRBJ1-2
clone_size: NA
d_call: NA
v_call: TRBV30
cdr3_nt: TGTGCCTGGAGTGTGGGTTGGGGGGTCGACTATGGCTACACCTTC
cdr3_aa: CAWSVGWGVDYGYTF

j_call: TRBJ2-7
clone_size: NA
d_call: NA
v_call: TRBV2
cdr3_nt: TGTGCCAGCAGTGAACGGACACCTACCTACGAGCAGTACTTC
cdr3_aa: CASSERTPTYEQYF

j_call: TRBJ2-1
clone_size: NA
d_call: TRBD2
v_call: TRBV7-3
cdr3_nt: TGTGCCAGCAGCTTCGCTGGAACTAGCGGGGGTTACAATGAGCAGTTCTTC
cdr3_aa: CASSFAGTSGGYNEQFF

j_call: TRBJ1-2
clone_size: few
d_call: NA
v_call: TRBV9
cdr3_nt: TGTGCCAGCAGCCTAGGGGAGGGTCCACGCGTAAAACCTAACTATGGCTACACCTTC
cdr3_aa: CASSLGEGPRVKPNYGYTF

j_call: TRBJ1-2
clone_size: NA
d_call: TRBD1
v_call: TRBV28
cdr3_nt: TGTGCCAGCAGTTCGGCAGGGGGCGCTGGCTACACCTTC
cdr3_aa: CASSSAGGAGYTF

j_call: TRBJ1-4
clone_size: NA
d_call: NA
v_call: TRBV28
cdr3_nt: TGTGCCAGCAGTTTATACCTCTTGCCTAAGGAAAAACTGTTTTTT
cdr3_aa: CASSLYLLPKEKLFF

j_call: TRBJ2-1
clone_size: NA
d_call: TRBD2
v_call: TRBV6-1
cdr3_nt: TGTGCCAGCAGTGAGACTAGCGGGGATATCTACAATGAGCAGTTCTTC
cdr3_aa: CASSETSGDIYNEQFF

j_call: TRBJ1-1
clone_size: NA
d_call: NA
v_call: TRBV28
cdr3_nt: TGTGCCAGCAACCGGGGGGGACCCACTGAAGCTTTCTTT
cdr3_aa: CASNRGGPTEAFF

j_call: TRBJ1-5
clone_size: NA
d_call: NA
v_call: TRBV27
cdr3_nt: TGTGCCAGCAGTTTAAGGGGTCAACAGCAGCCCCAGCATTTT
cdr3_aa: CASSLRGQQQPQHF

j_call: TRBJ1-4
clone_size: NA
d_call: TRBD1
v_call: TRBV30
cdr3_nt: TGTGCCTCCTTGACAGGGCCGGGTGAAAAACTGTTTTTT
cdr3_aa: CASLTGPGEKLFF

j_call: TRBJ1-2
clone_size: once
d_call: NA
v_call: TRBV2
cdr3_nt: TGTGCCAGCAGCCAGGAACCTAACTATGGCTACACCTTC
cdr3_aa: CASSQEPNYGYTF

j_call: TRBJ2-3
clone_size: once
d_call: NA
v_call: TRBV10-3
cdr3_nt: TGTGCCATCAGTGAGTCGGGACTTTCAGATACGCAGTATTTT
cdr3_aa: CAISESGLSDTQYF

j_call: TRBJ1-1
clone_size: NA
d_call: NA
v_call: TRBV6-5
cdr3_nt: TGTGCCAGCAGTTACTCGTTAGTCCTGAACACTGAAGCTTTCTTT
cdr3_aa: CASSYSLVLNTEAFF

j_call: TRBJ2-3
clone_size: NA
d_call: NA
v_call: TRBV18
cdr3_nt: TGTGCCAGCTCACCACGGCCAGGGTTTACAGATACGCAGTATTTT
cdr3_aa: CASSPRPGFTDTQYF

j_call: TRBJ2-7
clone_size: few
d_call: TRBD1
v_call: TRBV11-2
cdr3_nt: TGTGCCAGCAGCTTGGCAGGGGGATCCTACGAGCAGTACTTC
cdr3_aa: CASSLAGGSYEQYF

j_call: TRBJ1-3
clone_size: NA
d_call: NA
v_call: TRBV15
cdr3_nt: TGTGCCACCAGCAGAGTCCGAGGCGGAAACACCATATATTTT
cdr3_aa: CATSRVRGGNTIYF

j_call: TRBJ1-3
clone_size: NA
d_call: NA
v_call: TRBV7-9
cdr3_nt: TGTTCCAGCAGCTTAGTATACCAGGGCCCCTCTGGAAACACCATATATTTT
cdr3_aa: CSSSLVYQGPSGNTIYF

j_call: TRBJ2-3
clone_size: NA
d_call: TRBD2
v_call: TRBV9
cdr3_nt: TGTGCCAGCAGCACCCGCAGCGGGGGGTCAACGATCACAGATACGCAGTATTTT
cdr3_aa: CASSTRSGGSTITDTQYF

j_call: TRBJ2-1
clone_size: NA
d_call: TRBD1
v_call: TRBV11-2
cdr3_nt: TGTGCCAGCAGTCAACAGGGGGGAAATGAGCAGTTCTTC
cdr3_aa: CASSQQGGNEQFF

j_call: TRBJ2-1
clone_size: NA
d_call: NA
v_call: TRBV30
cdr3_nt: TGTGCCTGGAGTGTATTATGGGAGGACCACAATGAGCAGTTCTTC
cdr3_aa: CAWSVLWEDHNEQFF

j_call: TRBJ2-1
clone_size: once
d_call: TRBD2
v_call: TRBV10-1
cdr3_nt: TGCGCCAGCAGTGCGCTAGCGGGAGGGGTCAATGAGCAGTTCTTC
cdr3_aa: CASSALAGGVNEQFF

j_call: TRBJ2-1
clone_size: NA
d_call: TRBD1
v_call: TRBV10-3
cdr3_nt: TGTGCCACCGAGACAGGGGGTGCTTATGAGCAGTTCTTC
cdr3_aa: CATETGGAYEQFF

j_call: TRBJ2-4
clone_size: NA
d_call: NA
v_call: TRBV6-1
cdr3_nt: TGTGCCAGCAGGCCACTAGCCAAAAACATTCAGTACTTC
cdr3_aa: CASRPLAKNIQYF

j_call: TRBJ1-1
clone_size: NA
d_call: NA
v_call: TRBV28
cdr3_nt: TGTGCCACAGCGTTCAATAGTCAGCCCAACACTGAAGCTTTCTTT
cdr3_aa: CATAFNSQPNTEAFF

j_call: TRBJ2-7
clone_size: few
d_call: NA
v_call: TRBV2
cdr3_nt: TGTGCCAGCACCCGAGGCGAGCTTAGGTACGAGCAGTACTTC
cdr3_aa: CASTRGELRYEQYF

j_call: TRBJ2-5
clone_size: NA
d_call: NA
v_call: TRBV28
cdr3_nt: TGTGCCAGCAGTCCGCCCGGGGAGACCCAGTACTTC
cdr3_aa: CASSPPGETQYF